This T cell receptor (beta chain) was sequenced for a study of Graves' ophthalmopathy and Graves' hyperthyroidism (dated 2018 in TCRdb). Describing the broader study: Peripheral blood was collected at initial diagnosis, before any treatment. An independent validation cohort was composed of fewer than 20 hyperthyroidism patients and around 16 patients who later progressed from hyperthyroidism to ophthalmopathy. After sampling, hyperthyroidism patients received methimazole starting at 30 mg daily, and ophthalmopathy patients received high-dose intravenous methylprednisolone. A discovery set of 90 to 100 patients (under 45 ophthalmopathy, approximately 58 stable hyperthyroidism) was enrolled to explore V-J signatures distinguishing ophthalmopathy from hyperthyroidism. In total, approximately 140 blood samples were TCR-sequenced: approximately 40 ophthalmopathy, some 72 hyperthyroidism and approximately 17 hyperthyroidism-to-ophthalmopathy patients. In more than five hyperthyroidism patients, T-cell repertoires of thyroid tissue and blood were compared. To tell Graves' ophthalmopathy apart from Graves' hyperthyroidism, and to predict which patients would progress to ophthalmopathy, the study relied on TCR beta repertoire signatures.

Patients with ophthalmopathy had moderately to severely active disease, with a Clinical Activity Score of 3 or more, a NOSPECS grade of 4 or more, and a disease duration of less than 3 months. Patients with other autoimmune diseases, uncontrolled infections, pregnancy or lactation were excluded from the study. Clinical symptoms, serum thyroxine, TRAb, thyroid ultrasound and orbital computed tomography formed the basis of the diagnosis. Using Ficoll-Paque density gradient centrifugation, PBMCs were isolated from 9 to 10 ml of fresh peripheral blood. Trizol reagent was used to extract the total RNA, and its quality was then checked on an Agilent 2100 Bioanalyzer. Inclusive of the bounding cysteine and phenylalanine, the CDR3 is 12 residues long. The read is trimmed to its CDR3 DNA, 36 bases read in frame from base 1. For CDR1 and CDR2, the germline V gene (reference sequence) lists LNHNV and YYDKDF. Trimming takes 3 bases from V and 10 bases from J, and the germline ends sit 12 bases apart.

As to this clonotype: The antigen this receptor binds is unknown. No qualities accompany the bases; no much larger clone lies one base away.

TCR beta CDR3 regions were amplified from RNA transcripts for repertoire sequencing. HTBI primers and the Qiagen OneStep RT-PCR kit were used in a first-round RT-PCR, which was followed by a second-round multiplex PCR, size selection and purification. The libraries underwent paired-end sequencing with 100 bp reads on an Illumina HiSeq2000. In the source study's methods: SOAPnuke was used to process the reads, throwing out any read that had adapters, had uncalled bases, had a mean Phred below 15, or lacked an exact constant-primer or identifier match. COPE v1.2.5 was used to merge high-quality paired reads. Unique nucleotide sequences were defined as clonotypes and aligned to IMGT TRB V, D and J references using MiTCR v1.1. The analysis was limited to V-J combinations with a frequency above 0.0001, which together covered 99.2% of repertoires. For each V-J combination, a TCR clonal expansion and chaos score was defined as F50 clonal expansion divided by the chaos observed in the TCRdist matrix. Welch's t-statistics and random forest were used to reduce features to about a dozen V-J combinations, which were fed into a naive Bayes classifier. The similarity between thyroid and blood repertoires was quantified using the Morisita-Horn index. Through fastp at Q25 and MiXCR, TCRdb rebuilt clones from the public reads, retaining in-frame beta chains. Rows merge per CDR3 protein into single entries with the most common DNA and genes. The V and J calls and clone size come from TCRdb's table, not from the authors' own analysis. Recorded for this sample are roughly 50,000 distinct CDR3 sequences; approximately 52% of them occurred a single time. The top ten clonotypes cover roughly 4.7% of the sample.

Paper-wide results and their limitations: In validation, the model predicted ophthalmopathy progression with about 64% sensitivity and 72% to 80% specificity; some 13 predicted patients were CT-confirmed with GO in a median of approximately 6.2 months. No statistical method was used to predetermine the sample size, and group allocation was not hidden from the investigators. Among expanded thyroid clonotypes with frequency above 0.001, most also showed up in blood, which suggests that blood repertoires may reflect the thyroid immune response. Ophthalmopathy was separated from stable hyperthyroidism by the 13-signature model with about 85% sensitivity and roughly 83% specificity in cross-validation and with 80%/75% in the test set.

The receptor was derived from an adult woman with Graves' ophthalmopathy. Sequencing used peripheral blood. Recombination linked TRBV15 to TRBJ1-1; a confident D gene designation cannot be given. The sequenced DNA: TGTGCCACCAGCAGTGGGCGGCGGGGAGCTTTCTTT. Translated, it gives CATSSGRRGAFF.